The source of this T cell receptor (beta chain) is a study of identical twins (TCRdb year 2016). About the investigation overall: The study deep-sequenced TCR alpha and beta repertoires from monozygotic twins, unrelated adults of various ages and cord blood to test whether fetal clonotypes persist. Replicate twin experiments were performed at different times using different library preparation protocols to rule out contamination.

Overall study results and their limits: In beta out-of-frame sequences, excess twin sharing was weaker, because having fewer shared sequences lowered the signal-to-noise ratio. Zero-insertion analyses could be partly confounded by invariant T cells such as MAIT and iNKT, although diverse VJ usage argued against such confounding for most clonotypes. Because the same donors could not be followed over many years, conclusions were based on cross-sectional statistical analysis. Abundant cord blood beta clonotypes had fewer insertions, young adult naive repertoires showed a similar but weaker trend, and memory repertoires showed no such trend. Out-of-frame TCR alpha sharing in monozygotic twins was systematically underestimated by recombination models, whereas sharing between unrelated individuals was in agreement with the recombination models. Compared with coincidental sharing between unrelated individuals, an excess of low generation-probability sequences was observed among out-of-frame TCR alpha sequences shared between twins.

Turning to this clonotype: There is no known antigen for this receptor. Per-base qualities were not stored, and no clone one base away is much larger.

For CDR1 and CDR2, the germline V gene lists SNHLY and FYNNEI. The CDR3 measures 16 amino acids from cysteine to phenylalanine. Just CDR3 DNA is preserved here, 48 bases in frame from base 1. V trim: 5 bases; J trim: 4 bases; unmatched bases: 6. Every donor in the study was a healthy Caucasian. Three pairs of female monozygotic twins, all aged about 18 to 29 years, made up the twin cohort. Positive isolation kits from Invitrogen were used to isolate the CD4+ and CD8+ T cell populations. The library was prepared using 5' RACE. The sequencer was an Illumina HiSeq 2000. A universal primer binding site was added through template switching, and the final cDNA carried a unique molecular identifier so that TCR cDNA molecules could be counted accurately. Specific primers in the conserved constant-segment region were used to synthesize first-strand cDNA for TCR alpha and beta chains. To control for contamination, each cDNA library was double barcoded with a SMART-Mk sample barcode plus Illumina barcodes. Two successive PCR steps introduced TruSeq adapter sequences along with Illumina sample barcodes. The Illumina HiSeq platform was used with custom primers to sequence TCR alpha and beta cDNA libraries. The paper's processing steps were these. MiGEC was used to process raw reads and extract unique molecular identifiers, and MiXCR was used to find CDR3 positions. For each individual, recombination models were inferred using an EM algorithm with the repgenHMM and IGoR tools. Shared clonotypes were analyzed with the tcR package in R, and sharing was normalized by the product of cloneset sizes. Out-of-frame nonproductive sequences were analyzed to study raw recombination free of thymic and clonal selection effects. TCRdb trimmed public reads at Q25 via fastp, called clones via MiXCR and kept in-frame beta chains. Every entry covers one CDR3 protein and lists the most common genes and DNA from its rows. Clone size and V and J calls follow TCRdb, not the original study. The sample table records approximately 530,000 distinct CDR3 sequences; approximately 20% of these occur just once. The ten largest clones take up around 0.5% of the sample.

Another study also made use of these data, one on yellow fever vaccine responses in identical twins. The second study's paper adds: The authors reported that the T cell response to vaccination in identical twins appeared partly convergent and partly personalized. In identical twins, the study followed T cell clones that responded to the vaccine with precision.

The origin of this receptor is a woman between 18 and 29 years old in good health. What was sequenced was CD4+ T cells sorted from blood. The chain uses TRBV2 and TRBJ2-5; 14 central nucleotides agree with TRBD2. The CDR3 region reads CASSPGTSGSLETQYF. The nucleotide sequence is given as TGTGCCAGCAGTCCCGGGACTAGCGGGAGTTTAGAGACCCAGTACTTC.